The text below deals with one TCR beta chain. The data belong to a study of blood T cell repertoires in COVID-19. Looking at the study overall: The origin of the acute and convalescent COVID-19 samples was the United States, Italy and Spain. From T cells, B-cell-depleted T cells, or PBMCs came the material, which was cDNA or gDNA.

The germline V and J ends were trimmed by 1 base and 7 bases, with 11 bases remaining between them. CDR3 size: 14 residues. Germline CDR1 and CDR2: SGHAT and FQNNGV. Authors' analysis steps: Reference gene primer amplification yielded estimated nucleated cell counts. Method: immunoSEQ multiplex PCR; TCRdb's copy keeps in-frame clones and lacks some. D and trimming come from the DNA, and the V and J calls and clone size come from that table. This sample carries 90,000 to 120,000 clones, around 89% of them seen once, and the ten largest clones take under 7%. Source material: peripheral blood. The TCR originated in a man between 45 and 60 years old with active or convalescent COVID-19. The chain is built from TRBV11-2 and TRBJ2-1, with a tentative D call TRBD2 (5 bases). CDR3 nucleotide sequence: TGTGCCAGCAGCTTAGTACGTAGCGTTAATGAGCAGTTCTTC. Translation: CASSLVRSVNEQFF.